One and the same sample provided the 19 T cell receptor beta chains below, sequenced in a study of T cells in Graves' hyperthyroidism and ophthalmopathy. Amplification of TCR beta CDR3 regions was performed using RNA transcripts as template. Initially, a first-round RT-PCR of the TCR CDR3 employed the HTBI primer set. TCRdb independently ran MiXCR on the multiplex PCR reads; one entry per CDR3 protein. This sample yields fewer than 400,000 distinct CDR3 sequences, of which around an eighth are seen a single time; around 28% belongs to the top ten. The sequencing input was blood. These receptors came from a man aged 45-65 years with Graves' ophthalmopathy.

This clonotype was found many times. The V and J genes are TRBV11-2 and TRBJ2-3; 7 positions match TRBD2. The germline V gene encodes CDR1 SGHAT and CDR2 FQNNGV. With 1 base clipped from V and 1 base from J, the junction kept 11 bases outside the gene matches. The CDR3 sequence is 18 residues long. CDR3 coding DNA: TGTGCCAGCAGCTTAGCCGGCGGGGGAGCGGCGGGCACAGATACGCAGTATTTT. Translating it yields CASSLAGGGAAGTDTQYF.

This clonotype has at least ten counts. The genes are TRBV7-2 and TRBJ2-4; 7 nucleotides match TRBD2. The CDR3 sequence is 15 residues long. Germline V gives CDR1 SGHTA, CDR2 FQGNSA. Unmatched junction bases numbered 3, after V lost 1 base and J lost 3 bases. CDR3 in DNA: TGTGCCAGCAGCTTAGGGGGAGGGGTCAAAAACATTCAGTACTTC. This encodes CASSLGGGVKNIQYF.

This clonotype showed up many times. V usage is TRBV11-2 and J usage is TRBJ2-2, with D tentatively TRBD1 (5 bases). Trimming pared 4 bases from V and 4 bases from J, leaving 7 bases between. The CDR3 length is 13 residues. CDR1 and CDR2 (germline): SGHAT, FQNNGV. CDR3 sequence reads: CASSSDSTGELFF. The CDR3 region has the DNA TGTGCCAGCAGCTCTGACAGCACCGGGGAGCTGTTTTTT.

This clonotype was detected only a few times. The CDR3 is CASSYGRGNTEAFF. The CDR3 nucleotides are TGTGCCAGCAGTTACGGACGGGGAAACACTGAAGCTTTCTTT. The chain combines TRBV5-6 with TRBJ1-1, with D unresolved. Deletions cut 5 bases from V and 2 bases from J, with 13 bases between. Germline V gene lookup returns CDR1 SGHDT and CDR2 YYEEEE. The CDR3 loop spans 14 amino acids.

This sequence joins TRBV7-9 and TRBJ2-1; TRBD2 might be the D (6 bases). Germline V CDR1 and CDR2: SEHNR, FQNEAQ (reference sequence). The CDR3 totals 16 residues. Trimming pared 5 bases from V and 0 bases from J, leaving 14 bases between. The CDR3 is CASSQEFGSSYNEQFF. Here the CDR3 DNA reads TGTGCCAGCAGCCAAGAATTCGGGAGCTCCTACAATGAGCAGTTCTTC. The whole variable domain, filled in from reference TRBV7-9 and TRBJ2-1, reads DTGVSQNPRHKITKRGQNVTFRCDPISEHNRLYWYRQTLGQGPEFLTYFQNEAQLEKSRLLSDRFSAERPKGSFSTLEIQRTEQGDSAMYLCASSQEFGSSYNEQFFGPGTRLTVL.

The CDR3 sequence: CASSRGQGGVTEAFF. The CDR3 DNA reads as TGTGCCAGCAGCCGGGGACAGGGCGGGGTCACTGAAGCTTTCTTT. The J gene is TRBJ1-1, the V gene TRBV3-1, with TRBD1 matching 9 bases. V dropped 4 bases and J dropped 4; count of bases not matched to a gene: 7. Per germline, CDR1 LGHDT and CDR2 YNNKEL (reference sequence). The CDR3 is 15 amino acids. The full variable domain, completed using reference TRBV3-1 and TRBJ1-1, is DTAVSQTPKYLVTQMGNDKSIKCEQNLGHDTMYWYKQDSKKFLKIMFSYNNKELIINETVPNRFSPKSPDKAHLNLHINSLELGDSAVYFCASSRGQGGVTEAFFGQGTRLTVV.

This sequence joins TRBV19 and TRBJ1-2; TRBD1 matches 8 bases. The J segment lost 3 bases and the V segment lost 5 bases, leaving 11 bases of the junction unmatched. There are 16 residues in the CDR3. Germline assignment: CDR1 LNHDA and CDR2 SQIVND (reference sequence). CDR3 loop: CASSLRTGKWDYGYTF. The CDR3 DNA follows: TGTGCCAGTAGTCTGAGGACAGGGAAGTGGGACTATGGCTACACCTTC.

This clonotype was recorded many times. The rearrangement uses TRBV20-1 and TRBJ1-5; TRBD1 might be the D (5 bases). V was pared by 2 bases and J by 3 bases, with 11 bases between. Germline CDR1 is DFQATT and CDR2 is SNEGSKA (reference sequence). CDR3 length: 14 amino acids. The CDR3 nucleotides are TGCAGTGCTAGACAGGGACTCTACAATCAGCCCCAGCATTTT. It is translated as CSARQGLYNQPQHF.

This clonotype was detected many times. The V and J genes are TRBV7-9 and TRBJ2-1, with D hard to call. The CDR3 runs 15 residues. V was clipped by 1 base and J by 0 bases, with 7 bases between them. Germline values: CDR1 SEHNR, CDR2 FQNEAQ (reference sequence). CDR3 in amino acids: CASSLGSTSYNEQFF. The CDR3 DNA reads as TGTGCCAGCAGCTTAGGTTCGACCTCCTACAATGAGCAGTTCTTC.

There are a few counts of this clonotype. The junction and the germline gene differ at one end; a read error may be behind it. V usage is TRBV7-3 and J usage is TRBJ2-7; TRBD1 matches 7 bases. CDR3 size: 17 residues. CDR1 SGHTA and CDR2 FQGTGA come from the germline V gene. CDR3 DNA sequence: TGTGCCAGCAGTAGATACCTGGGGACAGATAACTCCTACGAGCAGTGCTTC. It is translated as CASSRYLGTDNSYEQCF.

This rearrangement joins TRBV11-2 to TRBJ1-1; 9 nucleotides agree with TRBD1. The CDR3 is 15 amino acids. V lost 5 bases, J lost 0 bases, and 4 bases stayed unmatched. CDR1 SGHAT and CDR2 FQNNGV come from the germline V gene. CDR3 region: CASSIGTGMNTEAFF. In nucleotides, the CDR3 is TGTGCCAGCAGCATAGGGACAGGGATGAACACTGAAGCTTTCTTT.

This clonotype was found a few times. J is TRBJ1-2 and V is TRBV5-4; 9 nucleotides match TRBD1. Looked up from germline, CDR1 is SGHNT and CDR2 is YYREEE (reference sequence). The CDR3 runs 16 residues. Trimming removed 3 bases from V and 3 bases from J; junction bases left unmatched: 9. In DNA, the CDR3 is TGTGCCAGCAGCTACGGACAGGGGATGATGTACTATGGCTACACCTTC. Translating it yields CASSYGQGMMYYGYTF.

The rearrangement links TRBV7-9 to TRBJ2-2; possible D gene TRBD2, 5 bases. V gave up 5 bases and J gave up 7 bases, with 17 bases separating them. Germline loops: CDR1 SEHNR, CDR2 FQNEAQ (reference sequence). The CDR3 is 15 amino acids. CDR3 coding DNA: TGTGCCAGCAGCCCATCTCGGGGTTTGGTCGGGGAGCTGTTTTTT. It specifies CASSPSRGLVGELFF.

There are many counts of this clonotype. This sequence joins TRBV2 and TRBJ2-7, with a possible D match to TRBD2 (5 bases). V shed 6 bases and J shed 2 bases, with 14 bases lying between them. CDR3 size: 14 residues. CDR1 SNHLY and CDR2 FYNNEI come from the germline V gene. CDR3 residues: CASRVAHYPYEQYF. In DNA, the CDR3 is TGTGCCAGCAGGGTAGCGCACTATCCCTACGAGCAGTACTTC.

This clonotype was detected ten times or more. The chain uses TRBV2 and TRBJ1-3; no reliable D call. V shed 4 bases and J shed 0 bases, with 10 bases lying between them. Looked up from germline, CDR1 is SNHLY and CDR2 is FYNNEI. The CDR3 is made up of 15 amino acids. CDR3 protein: CASSVTAISGNTIYF. The CDR3, as DNA: TGTGCCAGCAGTGTAACGGCCATCTCTGGAAACACCATATATTTT.

This clonotype was found a few times. The chain employs TRBV18 and TRBJ2-4; D uncertain. The length of the CDR3 is 18 residues. Germline CDR1 and CDR2: KGHSH and LQKENI. Trimming took 0 bases from V and 0 from J, leaving 15 bases between them. DNA of the CDR3: TGTGCCAGCTCACCACCCAACGGTGAAAATCTAGCCAAAAACATTCAGTACTTC. Amino acids: CASSPPNGENLAKNIQYF.

The chain employs TRBV6-1 and TRBJ2-2, with 14 bases identical to TRBD2. The CDR3 is made up of 18 amino acids. The V gene's germline CDR1 is MNHNS and CDR2 SASEGT. Germline trimming cut 5 bases from V and 4 bases from J; bases unmatched to any gene: 9. CDR3 in DNA: TGTGCCAGCAGTCTTCGACTAGCGGGAGGGCCGGGCACCGGGGAGCTGTTTTTT. As protein: CASSLRLAGGPGTGELFF.

This clonotype showed up just a few times. This chain connects TRBV12-3 or TRBV12-4 to TRBJ2-1; 9 nucleotides align to TRBD2. V lost 5 bases and J lost 13; bases outside the gene matches: 6. The CDR3 runs 12 residues. CDR3 region: CASSPAGLAQFF. The CDR3 DNA reads TGTGCCAGCAGTCCCGCGGGACTAGCACAGTTCTTC.

This clonotype appeared many times. This chain uses TRBV7-8 with TRBJ2-3; D is unclear. The germline CDR1 and CDR2 sequences are SGHVS and FQNEAQ. V lost 3 bases and J lost 3, with 7 bases in between. The CDR3 is made up of 13 amino acids. In DNA, the CDR3 is TGTGCCAGCAGCTTTCTAGGGACAGATACGCAGTATTTT. This gives the protein CASSFLGTDTQYF.